A selection of T cell receptor beta chains follows, all from one sample in a study of blood T cell repertoires in COVID-19. TCRdb's copy holds only in-frame clones and misses some; the assay was immunoSEQ multiplex PCR. The sample records around 200,000 clones, about 83% being singletons. Sequencing was performed on peripheral blood. Receptor source: a woman aged 18-35 years who had recovered from COVID-19. Both conserved end residues are part of each CDR3. The order of the fields is clone size, D gene, V gene, J gene, CDR3 DNA, CDR3 protein. A D gene is named only where the DNA matches it firmly. Size is stated for part of the rows, as once, few or many counts, or as a class when the clone is expanded.

clone size: NA; D gene: NA; V gene: TRBV10-3; J gene: TRBJ1-2; CDR3 DNA: TGTGCCATCAGTGTAGACAGTGATGGCTACACCTTC; CDR3 protein: CAISVDSDGYTF
clone size: NA; D gene: NA; V gene: TRBV14; J gene: TRBJ1-6; CDR3 DNA: TGTGCCAGCAGCCACGGGTTTTATTCACCCCTCCACTTT; CDR3 protein: CASSHGFYSPLHF
clone size: NA; D gene: NA; V gene: TRBV20-1; J gene: TRBJ2-7; CDR3 DNA: TGCAGTGGAACTGATTCCTACGAGCAGTACTTC; CDR3 protein: CSGTDSYEQYF
clone size: NA; D gene: NA; V gene: TRBV7-2; J gene: TRBJ2-3; CDR3 DNA: TGTGCCAGCAGCGTGGCTGGTACAGATACGCAGTATTTT; CDR3 protein: CASSVAGTDTQYF
clone size: NA; D gene: TRBD1; V gene: TRBV4-3; J gene: TRBJ1-3; CDR3 DNA: TGCGCCAGCAGCCAAGGGACAGGGCTCTCTGGAAACACCATATATTTT; CDR3 protein: CASSQGTGLSGNTIYF
clone size: NA; D gene: TRBD1; V gene: TRBV19; J gene: TRBJ1-2; CDR3 DNA: TGTGCCAGTAGTGATCGACAGGGATCGGCCTATGGCTACACCTTC; CDR3 protein: CASSDRQGSAYGYTF
clone size: NA; D gene: TRBD1; V gene: TRBV7-9; J gene: TRBJ1-1; CDR3 DNA: TGTGCCATTTCGGCCCGGGACAGGGGCTTGAACACTGAAGCTTTCTTT; CDR3 protein: CAISARDRGLNTEAFF
clone size: NA; D gene: TRBD2; V gene: TRBV19; J gene: TRBJ2-4; CDR3 DNA: TGTGCCAGTAGTTGGTCGGGAGGGCAGGACATTCAGTACTTC; CDR3 protein: CASSWSGGQDIQYF
clone size: NA; D gene: TRBD2; V gene: TRBV2; J gene: TRBJ2-5; CDR3 DNA: TGTGCCAGCACTGGCGGGGGGGCACAGACCCAGTACTTC; CDR3 protein: CASTGGGAQTQYF
clone size: NA; D gene: TRBD2; V gene: TRBV11-3; J gene: TRBJ2-5; CDR3 DNA: TGTGCCAGCAGCTTCGGACTAGCGGGGGGGGAAGAGACCCAGTACTTC; CDR3 protein: CASSFGLAGGEETQYF
clone size: NA; D gene: NA; V gene: TRBV9; J gene: TRBJ1-4; CDR3 DNA: TGTGCCAGCAGCGGAAGGGGTGGTAGTGAAAAACTGTTTTTT; CDR3 protein: CASSGRGGSEKLFF
clone size: few; D gene: TRBD1; V gene: TRBV4-1; J gene: TRBJ1-2; CDR3 DNA: TGCGCCAGCAGCCAAGGGAGACAGGGGAGTTATGGCTACACCTTC; CDR3 protein: CASSQGRQGSYGYTF
clone size: few; D gene: NA; V gene: TRBV27; J gene: TRBJ2-7; CDR3 DNA: TGTGCCAGCGGTCTCCAGGCCTACGAGCAGTACTTC; CDR3 protein: CASGLQAYEQYF
clone size: NA; D gene: TRBD1; V gene: TRBV7-9; J gene: TRBJ1-3; CDR3 DNA: TGTGCCAGCAGCTTATTAGGACAGGGTGATGGAAACACCATATATTTT; CDR3 protein: CASSLLGQGDGNTIYF
clone size: NA; D gene: NA; V gene: TRBV5-4; J gene: TRBJ1-6; CDR3 DNA: TGTGCCAGCAGCTTAGACAGTAATTCACCCCTCCACTTT; CDR3 protein: CASSLDSNSPLHF
clone size: NA; D gene: NA; V gene: TRBV12-3/TRBV12-4; J gene: TRBJ1-2; CDR3 DNA: TGTGCCAGCAGTTTAGCACAGAACTATGGCTACACCTTC; CDR3 protein: CASSLAQNYGYTF
clone size: few; D gene: NA; V gene: TRBV6-5; J gene: TRBJ1-2; CDR3 DNA: TGTGCCAGCACCATGGACAGTAACTATGGCTACACCTTC; CDR3 protein: CASTMDSNYGYTF
clone size: NA; D gene: TRBD1; V gene: TRBV28; J gene: TRBJ1-3; CDR3 DNA: TGTGCCAGCAGTGCCGGACAGGGCGGAGACACCATATATTTT; CDR3 protein: CASSAGQGGDTIYF
clone size: NA; D gene: TRBD1; V gene: TRBV28; J gene: TRBJ1-1; CDR3 DNA: TGTGCCAGCACCCCCGCAGGGGGTCGAGGGAACACTGAAGCTTTCTTT; CDR3 protein: CASTPAGGRGNTEAFF
clone size: NA; D gene: NA; V gene: TRBV7-2; J gene: TRBJ2-3; CDR3 DNA: TGTGCCAGCAGCACCCAAGCGGGCCGGGGGATGGGGGATACGCAGTATTTT; CDR3 protein: CASSTQAGRGMGDTQYF
clone size: NA; D gene: TRBD2; V gene: TRBV2; J gene: TRBJ2-1; CDR3 DNA: TGTGCCAGCAGGGGCCCGGGACTAGCGGGGGTTCGGGAGCAGTTCTTC; CDR3 protein: CASRGPGLAGVREQFF
clone size: NA; D gene: NA; V gene: TRBV27; J gene: TRBJ1-5; CDR3 DNA: TGTGCCAGCAGTTTTCAGGGGCATCAGCCCCAGCATTTT; CDR3 protein: CASSFQGHQPQHF
clone size: NA; D gene: NA; V gene: TRBV6-6; J gene: TRBJ2-7; CDR3 DNA: TGTGCCAGCGGGACGGGAGCCTACGAGCAGTACTTC; CDR3 protein: CASGTGAYEQYF
clone size: NA; D gene: NA; V gene: TRBV7-9; J gene: TRBJ1-1; CDR3 DNA: TGTGCCAGCAGTCCGGACAGCATGAACACTGAAGCTTTCTTT; CDR3 protein: CASSPDSMNTEAFF
clone size: NA; D gene: TRBD1; V gene: TRBV10-3; J gene: TRBJ2-5; CDR3 DNA: TGTGCCACCAGAGCGTCGACAGGGATCGCGGAGACCCAGTACTTC; CDR3 protein: CATRASTGIAETQYF
clone size: NA; D gene: NA; V gene: TRBV4-2; J gene: TRBJ2-1; CDR3 DNA: TGTGCCAGCAGCCAAGGCTGGAGGGGAGCGGACAATGAGCAGTTCTTC; CDR3 protein: CASSQGWRGADNEQFF
clone size: few; D gene: TRBD1; V gene: TRBV5-4; J gene: TRBJ1-2; CDR3 DNA: TGTGCCAGCATCATAACAGGGGGAAGGAGTGGCTACACCTTC; CDR3 protein: CASIITGGRSGYTF
clone size: NA; D gene: NA; V gene: TRBV15; J gene: TRBJ1-1; CDR3 DNA: TGTGCCACCAGCAGAGCTTCTGAAGGGAGAGCTTTCTTT; CDR3 protein: CATSRASEGRAFF
clone size: NA; D gene: TRBD2; V gene: TRBV7-2; J gene: TRBJ2-5; CDR3 DNA: TGTGCCAGCAGCCACCGCAGCGGGAGGAATCAAGAGACCCAGTACTTC; CDR3 protein: CASSHRSGRNQETQYF
clone size: once; D gene: NA; V gene: TRBV19; J gene: TRBJ1-1; CDR3 DNA: TGTGCCAGCAGGGGATGGGGCACTGAAGCTTTCTTT; CDR3 protein: CASRGWGTEAFF
clone size: NA; D gene: NA; V gene: TRBV5-4; J gene: TRBJ2-7; CDR3 DNA: TGTGCCAGCAGCTTGAACCCCACAGGGCCTAGCTCCTACGAGCAGTACTTC; CDR3 protein: CASSLNPTGPSSYEQYF
clone size: NA; D gene: NA; V gene: TRBV27; J gene: TRBJ2-7; CDR3 DNA: TGTGCCAGCAGTTTGGCTCCCTTCGGGTCCTACGAGCAGTACTTC; CDR3 protein: CASSLAPFGSYEQYF
clone size: few; D gene: NA; V gene: TRBV6-4; J gene: TRBJ2-3; CDR3 DNA: TGTGCCAGCAGTGAATCGGGCGGGATAGATACGCAGTATTTT; CDR3 protein: CASSESGGIDTQYF
clone size: once; D gene: NA; V gene: TRBV29-1; J gene: TRBJ1-1; CDR3 DNA: TGCAGCGGTTCAGGGTTTAGCACTGAAGCTTTCTTT; CDR3 protein: CSGSGFSTEAFF
clone size: few; D gene: TRBD1; V gene: TRBV10-2; J gene: TRBJ1-5; CDR3 DNA: TGCGCCAGCAGCCTACAGGGGGGGGATCAGCCCCAGCATTTT; CDR3 protein: CASSLQGGDQPQHF
clone size: once; D gene: NA; V gene: TRBV5-4; J gene: TRBJ2-2; CDR3 DNA: TGTGCCAGCAGCTTGGCCAACGGGGGCACCGGGGAGCTGTTTTTT; CDR3 protein: CASSLANGGTGELFF
clone size: few; D gene: NA; V gene: TRBV5-1; J gene: TRBJ1-1; CDR3 DNA: TGCGCCAGCAGCTCCCAACAGGGAACCACTGAAGCTTTCTTT; CDR3 protein: CASSSQQGTTEAFF
clone size: NA; D gene: NA; V gene: TRBV6-5; J gene: TRBJ2-2; CDR3 DNA: TGTGCCAGCAGTTATAAGGGGTTCGCGAACACCGGGGAGCTGTTTTTT; CDR3 protein: CASSYKGFANTGELFF
clone size: few; D gene: NA; V gene: TRBV4-3; J gene: TRBJ1-2; CDR3 DNA: TGCGCCAGCAGCCAAGATCTTTCGAGGAGGTCCTATGGCTACACCTTC; CDR3 protein: CASSQDLSRRSYGYTF
clone size: NA; D gene: NA; V gene: TRBV14; J gene: TRBJ1-1; CDR3 DNA: TGTGCCAGCAGCCAATGGGGCGGATCGAACACTGAAGCTTTCTTT; CDR3 protein: CASSQWGGSNTEAFF
clone size: NA; D gene: TRBD2; V gene: TRBV2; J gene: TRBJ2-5; CDR3 DNA: TGTGCCAGCCTGGGCGGGAGACTTTCTCAAGAGACCCAGTACTTC; CDR3 protein: CASLGGRLSQETQYF
clone size: NA; D gene: NA; V gene: TRBV24-1; J gene: TRBJ2-5; CDR3 DNA: TGTGCCACCAGTGATTCCCTGACCCAGTACTTC; CDR3 protein: CATSDSLTQYF